Ten or more counts support the clone carrying this T cell receptor (beta chain). Its antigen is not known. This sample was taken from a study of response to subunit inactivated influenza vaccine. This CDR3 is built from 13 residues. V shed 2 bases and J shed 6 bases, with 11 bases lying between them. Via MiXCR, TCRdb re-called the RT-PCR reads, giving one row per CDR3 protein. The table lists under 950,000 distinct CDR3 sequences, 21% of them singletons, with about 9.4% in the top ten. General study findings and limits: There was a suggestion from the authors that each seasonal influenza vaccination recruits few new T cells.

The sequence derives from a middle-aged man who received an inactivated influenza vaccine. This rearrangement joins TRBV12-3 or TRBV12-4 to TRBJ2-7; D is unclear. The sequencing here drew on PBMCs from blood, taken roughly 5 days after vaccination. CDR3 amino acids: CASSLYALGEQYF. CDR3 sequence (DNA): TGTGCCAGCAGTTTATACGCCCTGGGCGAGCAGTACTTC.